Presented here are 14 T cell receptor beta chains from one specimen sequenced in a study of T cells in Graves' hyperthyroidism and ophthalmopathy. TCR beta CDR3 region amplification was performed from RNA transcripts. The HTBI primer set drove a first-round RT-PCR of the TCR CDR3. Each CDR3 protein gets one entry after TCRdb re-called the multiplex PCR reads with MiXCR. Of around 450,000 distinct CDR3 sequences listed, about 15% are singletons. Sequenced: blood. Receptor source: a woman aged 18-30 years with Graves' hyperthyroidism.

This clonotype has a count of ten or more. The chain couples TRBV6-1 to TRBJ1-5; unclear D gene. The CDR3 runs to 14 residues. Germline V gene lookup returns CDR1 MNHNS and CDR2 SASEGT. V dropped 1 base and J dropped 6 bases, with 10 bases sitting between them. CDR3 sequence: CASSEGPNLQPQHF. The DNA of the CDR3 is TGTGCCAGCAGTGAAGGACCAAATCTTCAGCCCCAGCATTTT.

This clonotype has a count of ten or more. This chain connects TRBV12-3 or TRBV12-4 to TRBJ2-1; 9 positions match TRBD2. Trimming removed 4 bases from V and 6 bases from J; junction bases left unmatched: 7. The CDR3 length is 15 residues. CDR3 in DNA: TGTGCCAGCAGTTCCGCTAGCGGGGTCCGCAATGAGCAGTTCTTC. Protein: CASSSASGVRNEQFF.

Ten or more counts support this clonotype. This sequence joins TRBV20-1 and TRBJ1-5; D uncertain. This CDR3 spans 13 amino acids. Germline lookup yields CDR1 DFQATT and CDR2 SNEGSKA (reference sequence). Trimming left V 2 bases short and J 9 bases short, with 14 bases between. CDR3 sequence: CSARSPRNWPQHF. In DNA, the CDR3 is TGCAGTGCTAGATCCCCCAGGAATTGGCCCCAGCATTTT.

This clonotype was counted only a few times. This chain links TRBV9 with TRBJ2-1, with D tentatively TRBD1 (7 bases). This CDR3 contains 14 residues. Germline CDR1 and CDR2: SGDLS and YYNGEE. V was pared by 4 bases and J by 6 bases, with 14 bases between. CDR3 sequence (DNA): TGTGCCAGCAGCACCGGGACAGCGGGCAATGAGCAGTTCTTC. Translation: CASSTGTAGNEQFF.

The V call is TRBV19, the J call TRBJ2-7; D is unresolved. The V gene's germline CDR1 is LNHDA and CDR2 SQIVND (reference sequence). The V end lost 1 base, the J end lost 3 bases, and 13 bases lay between the germline ends. The CDR3 has 15 residues. CDR3 in DNA: TGTGCCAGTAGTATAGGTCCGATTTCGGGCTACGAGCAGTACTTC. Protein: CASSIGPISGYEQYF.

CDR3 amino acids: CASSPQDTDTQYF. The CDR3 nucleotides read TGTGCCAGCAGCCCTCAGGACACAGATACGCAGTATTTT. This chain connects TRBV11-2 to TRBJ2-3; D is ambiguous. The CDR3 consists of 13 residues. CDR1 is SGHAT and CDR2 is FQNNGV in the germline V gene. Trimming took 5 bases from V and 2 from J, leaving 8 bases between them.

This clonotype was observed a few times. V usage is TRBV9 and J usage is TRBJ2-7; weak D call: TRBD2 (6 bases). The V gene lost 3 bases and the J gene lost 1 base, with 14 bases spanning the gap. This CDR3 contains 15 residues. Germline V CDR1 and CDR2: SGDLS, YYNGEE. CDR3 nucleotide sequence: TGTGCCAGCAGCGCCGGGGGACTGCAGTCCTACGAGCAGTACTTC. Its protein product is CASSAGGLQSYEQYF.

V is TRBV2 and J is TRBJ1-3, with D unclear. V lost 5 bases to trimming and J lost 3 bases, with 11 bases between them. CDR1 is SNHLY and CDR2 is FYNNEI in the germline V gene. This CDR3 is built from 14 residues. The DNA for the CDR3 is TGTGCCAGCAGTCCCTTGGAGCTTGGAAACACCATATATTTT. Protein sequence: CASSPLELGNTIYF.

The V and J genes are TRBV20-1 and TRBJ2-1, with D unresolved. The V gene lost 6 bases and the J gene lost 4 bases, with 13 bases spanning the gap. Germline CDR1 is DFQATT and CDR2 is SNEGSKA (reference sequence). The CDR3 has 13 amino acids. This chain's CDR3 is CSADRPKYNEQFF. The CDR3 nucleotides read TGCAGTGCCGACCGACCAAAATACAATGAGCAGTTCTTC.

Comments on this clonotype: A much larger clonotype is one base distant, so this may be a read error. The chain uses TRBV15 and TRBJ1-1, with D maybe TRBD1 (6 bases). Germline CDR1 and CDR2: LNHNV and YYDKDF (reference sequence). This CDR3 is built from 17 residues. As DNA, the CDR3 is TGTGTCACCAGCAGGACTCCGGGGACACGACAGATGGGGGAAGCTTTCTTT. It encodes CVTSRTPGTRQMGEAFF.

This clonotype was seen at least ten times. The CDR3 protein is CASSLGWGAETDTQYF. The CDR3 coding sequence is TGTGCCAGCAGCTTAGGGTGGGGAGCGGAAACAGATACGCAGTATTTT. The V and J genes are TRBV7-2 and TRBJ2-3; TRBD2 is a possible D gene (5 bases). The ends were cut back, 1 base at V and 3 bases at J, with 14 bases in the middle. In germline, CDR1 is SGHTA, CDR2 FQGNSA. The length of the CDR3 is 16 residues.

In its sample, this clonotype was seen many times. The CDR3 region is CASSELSIHSYGYTF. The CDR3 coding sequence is TGTGCCAGCAGTGAATTGTCCATTCATTCGTATGGCTACACCTTC. J is TRBJ1-2 and V is TRBV2, with D uncertain. The CDR3 contains 15 residues. CDR1 is SNHLY, CDR2 FYNNEI, per germline. Trimming removed 2 bases from V and 5 bases from J, with 15 bases in between.

This chain links TRBV18 with TRBJ2-2, with a possible D match to TRBD1 (6 bases). The CDR3 totals 17 residues. Germline V gives CDR1 KGHSH, CDR2 LQKENI. V gave up 3 bases and J gave up 0 bases, with 14 bases separating them. This CDR3 is CASSPSQGSTNTGELFF. For the CDR3, the DNA is TGTGCCAGCTCACCGTCACAGGGCTCGACGAACACCGGGGAGCTGTTTTTT.

This clonotype was detected ten times or more. CDR3 sequence (DNA): TGTGCCAGCAGCTTAGGGACCCGTTACGGGGAGCAGTACTTC. Its translation: CASSLGTRYGEQYF. The V gene is TRBV7-8, the J gene TRBJ2-7; no firm D call. The V and J ends lost 1 base and 7 bases respectively, with 14 bases between them. The CDR3 length is 14 residues. The V gene's germline CDR1 is SGHVS and CDR2 FQNEAQ.